The clone carrying this TCR beta chain has a handful of counts. What it binds is not known. UMIs were added to TCR cDNA along with a universal primer site when it was made by 5'RACE template switching. Each CDR3 protein gets one entry after TCRdb re-called the 5' RACE reads with MiXCR. This sample has a few hundred thousand distinct CDR3 sequences, with around 21% found just once. This sample was taken from a study of T cells after yellow fever vaccination. Study results and caveats: It was a small share of clonotypes that appeared in both CD4 and CD8 compartments. Boosting was followed by the reappearance of most primary-vaccination clones (approximately 95% CD4, under 90% CD8).

V lost 6 bases and J lost 2; bases outside the gene matches: 9. Germline V CDR1 and CDR2: DFQATT, SNEGSKA (reference sequence). The CDR3 extends over 15 amino acids. The TCR comes from a young man who received the YFV17D yellow fever vaccine. This material consisted of PBMCs, taken 15 days after the yellow fever booster vaccination. The rearrangement joins TRBV20-1 to TRBJ2-7, with 11 bases that match TRBD2. CDR3: CSAHKTSGIPYEQYF. The CDR3 DNA reads as TGCAGTGCACACAAGACTAGCGGGATTCCCTACGAGCAGTACTTC.